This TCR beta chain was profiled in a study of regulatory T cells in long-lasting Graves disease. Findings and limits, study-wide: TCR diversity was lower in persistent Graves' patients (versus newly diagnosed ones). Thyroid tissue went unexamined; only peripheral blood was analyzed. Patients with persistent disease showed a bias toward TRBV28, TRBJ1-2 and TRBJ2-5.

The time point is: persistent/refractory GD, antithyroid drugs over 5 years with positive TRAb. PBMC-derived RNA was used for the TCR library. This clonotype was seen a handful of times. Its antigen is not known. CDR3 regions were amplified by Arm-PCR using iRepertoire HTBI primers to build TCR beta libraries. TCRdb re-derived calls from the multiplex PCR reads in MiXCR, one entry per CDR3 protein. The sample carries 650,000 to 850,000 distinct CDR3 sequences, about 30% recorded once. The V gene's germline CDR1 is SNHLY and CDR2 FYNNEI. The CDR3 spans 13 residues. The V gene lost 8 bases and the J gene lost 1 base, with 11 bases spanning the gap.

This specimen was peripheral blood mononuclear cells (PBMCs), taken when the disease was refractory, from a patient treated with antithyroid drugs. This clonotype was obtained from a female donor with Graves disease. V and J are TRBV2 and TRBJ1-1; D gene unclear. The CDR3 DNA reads TGTGCCAGCCCCTCTATGGAGAACACTGAAGCTTTCTTT. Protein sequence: CASPSMENTEAFF.